Given below is one T cell receptor beta chain in context. What it recognizes is unknown. The sample is drawn from a study of T cells in Graves' hyperthyroidism and ophthalmopathy. With 9 bases removed from V and 0 bases from J, the gap between germline ends came to 9 bases. From germline, CDR1 is MDHEN and CDR2 SYDVKM. The CDR3 runs 13 residues. Pregnant or lactating patients were excluded, as were those with uncontrolled infection or other autoimmune disease. For the diagnoses, clinical symptoms, serum thyroxine and TRAb, thyroid ultrasound and orbital computed tomography were used. Study outcomes and limitations: Through a model of 13 V-J features, ophthalmopathy was separated from stable hyperthyroidism. With a median lead of around 5.9 months before onset, the model predicted ophthalmopathy.

Amplification of TCR beta CDR3 regions used RNA as the template. A first-round RT-PCR of the TCR CDR3 used the HTBI primer set. TCRdb called the multiplex PCR reads again in MiXCR, with one record for every CDR3 protein. The data contain about 480,000 distinct CDR3 sequences, around a fifth of them singletons. V and J are TRBV28 and TRBJ2-1; tentative D call: TRBD1 (5 bases). The specimen was blood. The sequence was collected from a woman aged 70-85 years with Graves' ophthalmopathy. The DNA of the CDR3 is TGTGCCAGTACAGGTCGCTCCTACAATGAGCAGTTCTTC. Its translation is CASTGRSYNEQFF.